Listed here are 17 T cell receptor beta chains from one sample, sequenced in a study of early T cells in non-severe SARS-CoV-2 infection (dated by TCRdb to the early 2020s). The library came from 5' RACE. TCRdb shows the sequencer as NextSeq 500. The public reads were quality trimmed at Q25 with fastp and then assembled into clones with MiXCR by TCRdb, keeping productive beta chains. Rows are unified per CDR3 protein, each entry keeping the most common DNA and genes. Here the sample has 50,000 to 65,000 distinct CDR3 sequences; about 17% occur a single time. Together, the top ten hold roughly 9% of the sample. Source: whole blood, taken at baseline. Receptors were obtained from an adult who was a healthcare worker with PCR-confirmed SARS-CoV-2 infection or an uninfected control (not recorded which).

The table lists this clonotype with a count of one. This chain joins TRBV3-1 and TRBJ2-3; 10 bases match TRBD1. CDR1 and CDR2 from the germline V gene are LGHDT and YNNKEL (reference sequence). The CDR3 loop spans 15 amino acids. The ends lost 5 bases at V and 3 bases at J; junction bases unmatched: 5. The CDR3 DNA follows: TGTGCCAGCAGCTCCCGGACAGGGGGGACAGATACGCAGTATTTT. Translation gives CASSSRTGGTDTQYF.

Only a few counts were recorded for this clonotype. The chain joins TRBV18 to TRBJ1-1; D gene unclear. V was cut by 8 bases and J by 1 base, with 8 bases left in between. Germline V gene data show CDR1 as KGHSH and CDR2 as LQKENI. The CDR3 is 12 residues long. CDR3 coding DNA: TGTGCCAGCGACGTCGGGAACACTGAAGCTTTCTTT. Translated: CASDVGNTEAFF. Using reference TRBV18 and TRBJ1-1 for the parts outside the CDR3, the full variable domain is NAGVMQNPRHLVRRRGQEARLRCSPMKGHSHVYWYRQLPEEGLKFMVYLQKENIIDESGMPKERFSAEFPKEGPSILRIQQVVRGDSAAYFCASDVGNTEAFFGQGTRLTVV.

The CDR3 reads CSASRDRDQPQHF. DNA of the CDR3: TGCAGTGCTAGTAGGGACAGAGATCAGCCCCAGCATTTT. The V gene is TRBV20-1, the J gene TRBJ1-5; TRBD1 matches 7 bases. The CDR3 loop spans 13 amino acids. Germline values: CDR1 DFQATT, CDR2 SNEGSKA (reference sequence). The V segment lost 3 bases and the J segment 5 bases; nucleotides outside the gene matches: 4.

The CDR3 sequence is CSVNRGTNTEAFF. CDR3 bases: TGCAGTGTGAACAGGGGCACGAACACTGAAGCTTTCTTT. The chain has TRBV20-1 and TRBJ1-1, with 7 bases aligning to TRBD1. Trimming at V came to 7 bases and at J to 1 base, leaving 6 bases not matched to a gene. This CDR3 spans 13 amino acids. Germline V gene data show CDR1 as DFQATT and CDR2 as SNEGSKA (reference sequence).

This clonotype rates as medium-sized. V usage is TRBV7-6 and J usage is TRBJ2-3; TRBD1 matches at 8 bases. This CDR3 spans 15 amino acids. Germline CDR1 SGHVS, CDR2 FNYEAQ. J was trimmed by 0 bases and V by 4 bases; bases with no gene match: 3. The CDR3 bases are TGTGCCAGCAGCTCAGGACAGGGCAGCACAGATACGCAGTATTTT. As protein: CASSSGQGSTDTQYF.

The J gene is TRBJ2-3, the V gene TRBV6-1; tentatively, D is TRBD1 (5 bases). Germline V gives CDR1 MNHNS, CDR2 SASEGT. The CDR3 runs to 16 residues. Between the trimmed V and J ends, which lost 5 bases and 0 bases, there was a span of 15 bases. CDR3 protein: CASSLQSQGSTDTQYF. In DNA form, the CDR3 reads TGTGCCAGCAGTTTACAGAGCCAGGGTAGCACAGATACGCAGTATTTT.

This clonotype was seen a few times. The chain links TRBV11-2 to TRBJ2-7; 9 positions agree with TRBD1. The CDR3 is 16 amino acids. V lost 4 bases and J lost 3; bases outside the gene matches: 10. Germline assignment: CDR1 SGHAT and CDR2 FQNNGV. The CDR3 nucleotides read TGTGCCAGCAGCTCCCGAACAGGGGGCGAAGGCTACGAGCAGTACTTC. Translating gives CASSSRTGGEGYEQYF.

The chain is built from TRBV7-7 and TRBJ1-1; D is undetermined. CDR3 length: 13 amino acids. The germline V gene encodes CDR1 SSHAT and CDR2 FNYEAQ (reference sequence). The V and J ends lost 6 bases and 1 base respectively, with 9 bases between them. This CDR3 is CASSKQQNTEAFF. CDR3 nucleotides: TGTGCCAGCAGTAAACAGCAGAACACTGAAGCTTTCTTT. Full variable domain (remainder filled in from reference TRBV7-7 and TRBJ1-1): GAGVSQSPRYKVTKRGQDVTLRCDPISSHATLYWYQQALGQGPEFLTYFNYEAQPDKSGLPSDRFSAERPEGSISTLTIQRTEQRDSAMYRCASSKQQNTEAFFGQGTRLTVV.

This clonotype was recorded at least ten times. This chain connects TRBV9 to TRBJ2-3; D call uncertain. Trimming cost V 3 bases and J 0 bases, with 14 bases left between them. Per the germline V gene, CDR1 is SGDLS and CDR2 is YYNGEE. The CDR3 is 16 residues long. CDR3 nucleotides: TGTGCCAGCAGCGGAGGCGGCTTATCTAGCACAGATACGCAGTATTTT. Amino acids: CASSGGGLSSTDTQYF.

This clonotype came up a few times. This chain links TRBV29-1 with TRBJ2-4; maybe TRBD2 (5 bases). From germline, CDR1 is SQVTM and CDR2 ANQGSEA. CDR3 length equals 15 residues. V was clipped by 3 bases and J by 0 bases, with 12 bases between them. In DNA form, the CDR3 reads TGCAGCGTTGAGTGGGGAGTTGGAGCCAAAAACATTCAGTACTTC. Encoded protein: CSVEWGVGAKNIQYF.

This clonotype has at least ten counts. V usage is TRBV4-2 and J usage is TRBJ2-6; 13 bases agree with TRBD2. With 4 bases clipped from V and 3 bases from J, the junction kept 6 bases outside the gene matches. This CDR3 comprises 18 residues. Germline loops: CDR1 LGHNA, CDR2 YNFKEQ. The CDR3 loop reads CASSLRTSGGYGANVLTF. The CDR3 DNA reads as TGTGCCAGCAGCCTGCGGACTAGCGGGGGTTATGGGGCCAACGTCCTGACTTTC.

This clonotype was recorded many times. V gene TRBV5-4 combines with J gene TRBJ2-2, with D perhaps being TRBD1 or TRBD2 (5 bases each). Germline V gives CDR1 SGHNT, CDR2 YYREEE (reference sequence). The length of the CDR3 is 15 residues. V was cut by 4 bases and J by 6 bases, with 16 bases left in between. The CDR3 loop is CASSPGRQPSGELFF. CDR3 DNA: TGTGCCAGCAGCCCGGGGCGTCAACCCTCCGGGGAGCTGTTTTTT.

In nucleotides, the CDR3 is TGTGCCAGCAGCTTAGAAAGCGGGGGCATCTCACCCCTCCACTTT. It specifies CASSLESGGISPLHF. V is TRBV7-2 and J is TRBJ1-6; the D gene is possibly TRBD1 (6 bases). The CDR3 covers 15 residues. Germline V gene data show CDR1 as SGHTA and CDR2 as FQGNSA. V lost 1 base and J 10 bases, leaving 14 bases between the germline ends.

The V and J genes are TRBV10-1 and TRBJ1-1; no clear D gene. CDR1 WNHNN and CDR2 SYGVQD come from the germline V gene (reference sequence). The V and J ends lost 6 bases and 0 bases respectively, with 8 bases between them. The CDR3 has 13 residues. The CDR3 DNA reads as TGCGCCAGCAGGCTAACAATGAACACTGAAGCTTTCTTT. It yields the protein CASRLTMNTEAFF.

V usage is TRBV6-5 and J usage is TRBJ1-2; D not resolved. Germline V CDR1 and CDR2: MNHEY, SVGAGI. Trimming took off 7 bases at V and 6 bases at J, with 15 bases between the two ends. The CDR3 extends over 13 amino acids. The CDR3 protein is CASKPWRADGYTF. The CDR3 nucleotides read TGTGCCAGCAAACCGTGGAGGGCAGATGGCTACACCTTC.

This clonotype was seen a handful of times. The chain couples TRBV18 to TRBJ1-2, with D possibly being TRBD1 (5 bases). The CDR3 is 15 amino acids. The germline V gene has CDR1 KGHSH and CDR2 LQKENI. V was shortened by 3 bases and J by 4 bases, with 15 bases between the two germline ends. In DNA, the CDR3 is TGTGCCAGCTCACCCACAACCGGGAGGGGCTATGGCTACACCTTC. Encoded protein: CASSPTTGRGYGYTF.

CDR3 loop: CASSFSGTGNQPQHF. As DNA, the CDR3 is TGTGCCAGCAGCTTTTCCGGGACAGGGAATCAGCCCCAGCATTTT. This chain joins TRBV11-2 and TRBJ1-5; 9 bases agree with TRBD1. Germline V gene sequence: CDR1 SGHAT, CDR2 FQNNGV. The trim removed 3 bases at V and 4 bases at J, leaving 4 bases unmatched. This CDR3 is 15 amino acids long.